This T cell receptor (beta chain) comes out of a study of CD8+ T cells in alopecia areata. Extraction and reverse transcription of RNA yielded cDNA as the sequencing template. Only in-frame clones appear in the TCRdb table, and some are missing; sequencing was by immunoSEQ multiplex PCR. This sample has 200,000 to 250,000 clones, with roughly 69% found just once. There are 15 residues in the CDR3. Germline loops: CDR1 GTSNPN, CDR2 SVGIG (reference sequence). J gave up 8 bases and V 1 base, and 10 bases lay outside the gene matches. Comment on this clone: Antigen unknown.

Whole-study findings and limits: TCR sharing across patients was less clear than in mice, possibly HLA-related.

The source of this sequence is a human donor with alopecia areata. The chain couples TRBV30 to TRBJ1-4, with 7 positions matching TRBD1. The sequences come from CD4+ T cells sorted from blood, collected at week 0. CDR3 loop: CAWSAPDRVGEKLFF. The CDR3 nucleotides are TGTGCCTGGAGTGCCCCTGACAGGGTAGGCGAAAAACTGTTTTTT.